This entry lists 25 T cell receptor beta chains sequenced from one sample in a study of blood T cell repertoires in COVID-19. The table came from immunoSEQ multiplex PCR; TCRdb's copy has only in-frame clones and leaves some out. The sample lists roughly 240,000 clones; around 80% were seen once. Specimen: peripheral blood. These receptor sequences come from a woman older than 75 with acute or convalescent COVID-19.

The chain joins TRBV15 to TRBJ1-6, with 8 bases that match TRBD1. V dropped 2 bases and J dropped 4; count of bases not matched to a gene: 7. The CDR3 runs to 17 residues. Germline CDR1 and CDR2: LNHNV and YYDKDF (reference sequence). The CDR3 DNA reads TGTGCCACCAGCAGATCAGGACAGGGCGGATATAATTCACCCCTCCACTTT. It specifies CATSRSGQGGYNSPLHF.

The V gene is TRBV5-1, the J gene TRBJ2-2; 8 bases agree with TRBD2. The germline V gene has CDR1 SGHRS and CDR2 YFSETQ. After removal of 2 bases from V and 5 bases from J, the junction contained 11 bases not matched to a gene. The CDR3 extends over 17 amino acids. The CDR3 spells CASSFPTGTRQTGELFF. As DNA, the CDR3 is TGCGCCAGCAGCTTCCCGACCGGGACTAGGCAGACCGGGGAGCTGTTTTTT.

The chain has TRBV14 and TRBJ2-7; the match to TRBD1 covers 8 bases. Germline V gene sequence: CDR1 SGHDN, CDR2 FVKESK. The CDR3 extends over 14 amino acids. V lost 1 base and J lost 6; bases outside the gene matches: 5. DNA for the CDR3: TGTGCCAGCAGCCAAGCCAGGGGGCTGAGCGAGCAGTACTTC. Protein product: CASSQARGLSEQYF.

The chain joins TRBV2 to TRBJ2-1; 7 bases map to TRBD1. The CDR3 is 12 amino acids. V lost 6 bases to trimming and J lost 8 bases; unmatched junction nucleotides: 4. Per germline, CDR1 SNHLY and CDR2 FYNNEI. CDR3 bases: TGTGCCAGCAGACAGGGGTGGCATGAGCAGTTCTTC. Amino acids: CASRQGWHEQFF.

The CDR3 DNA sequence: TGCAGTGCTAGTAAGGGGACAGGGGCGGGAGATCAGCCCCAGCATTTT. This sequence encodes CSASKGTGAGDQPQHF. The chain links TRBV20-1 to TRBJ1-5; 10 nucleotides align to TRBD1. Germline V gene lookup returns CDR1 DFQATT and CDR2 SNEGSKA (reference sequence). The CDR3 runs 16 residues. The junction had 10 bases not matched to a gene; V was cut back by 3 bases and J by 5 bases.

This clone was counted between two and nine times. Other nucleotide sequences from this sample produce the same CDR3. V usage is TRBV5-1 and J usage is TRBJ2-5; TRBD1 is a possible D gene (7 bases). V was trimmed by 0 bases and J by 3 bases, leaving 15 bases between them. Germline values: CDR1 SGHRS, CDR2 YFSETQ. This CDR3 spans 16 amino acids. CDR3 coding DNA: TGCGCCAGCAGCTTGGGGGGGCGGGGACAGAAAGAGACCCAGTACTTC. Amino acid sequence: CASSLGGRGQKETQYF.

This clone came up a few times. The V call is TRBV12-5, the J call TRBJ1-5; unclear D gene. Per germline, CDR1 LGHNT and CDR2 FRNRAP. V dropped 0 bases and J dropped 6 bases, with 15 bases sitting between them. The CDR3 sequence is 16 residues long. DNA for the CDR3: TGTGCTAGTGGTTTGGTAGACAAGAGTTCAGGTCAGCCCCAGCATTTT. As protein: CASGLVDKSSGQPQHF. Full variable domain (missing parts from reference TRBV12-5 and TRBJ1-5): DARVTQTPRHKVTEMGQEVTMRCQPILGHNTVFWYRQTMMQGLELLAYFRNRAPLDDSGMPKDRFSAEMPDATLATLKIQPSEPRDSAVYFCASGLVDKSSGQPQHFGDGTRLSIL.

The chain has TRBV6-5 and TRBJ2-5, with 7 bases aligning to TRBD1. CDR3 length equals 14 residues. V shed 6 bases and J 5 bases; nucleotides not matched to a gene: 9. Germline CDR1 is MNHEY and CDR2 is SVGAGI. The CDR3 DNA reads TGTGCCAGCAGCCACACTGACAGGGCTGAGACCCAGTACTTC. Its translation is CASSHTDRAETQYF.

This chain joins TRBV7-2 and TRBJ1-6; D call uncertain. CDR1 is SGHTA and CDR2 is FQGNSA in the germline V gene. The CDR3 sequence is 14 residues long. V was pared by 2 bases and J by 8 bases, with 10 bases between. DNA for the CDR3: TGTGCCAGCAGCTTATACAGAAAAGATTCACCCCTCCACTTT. It yields the protein CASSLYRKDSPLHF.

The chain has TRBV28 and TRBJ1-2; 7 bases line up with TRBD1. V lost 1 base, J lost 5 bases, and 7 bases stayed unmatched. Germline V gives CDR1 MDHEN, CDR2 SYDVKM. This CDR3 has 15 amino acids. CDR3 sequence (DNA): TGTGCCAGCAGTTTATTTTTAATGGACAGGTATGGCTACACCTTC. Translating gives CASSLFLMDRYGYTF.

In its sample, this clone was seen once. The chain carries TRBV2 and TRBJ1-4; TRBD1 matches 9 bases. This CDR3 contains 17 residues. V was clipped by 4 bases and J by 8 bases; unmatched bases: 14. The germline V gene has CDR1 SNHLY and CDR2 FYNNEI. CDR3 loop: CASSVGQGARLGEKLFF. CDR3 nucleotide sequence: TGTGCCAGCAGTGTGGGACAGGGAGCGAGGTTAGGAGAAAAACTGTTTTTT. Combining the CDR3 with reference TRBV2 and TRBJ1-4 gives the whole variable domain EPEVTQTPSHQVTQMGQEVILRCVPISNHLYFYWYRQILGQKVEFLVSFYNNEISEKSEIFDDQFSVERPDGSNFTLKIRSTKLEDSAMYFCASSVGQGARLGEKLFFGSGTQLSVL.

The chain links TRBV6-5 to TRBJ1-2, with 7 bases lining up with TRBD1. The junction had 12 bases not matched to a gene; V was cut back by 6 bases and J by 5 bases. From germline, CDR1 is MNHEY and CDR2 SVGAGI. The CDR3 sequence is 15 residues long. CDR3 amino acids: CASSPDRSGPYGYTF. The CDR3, as DNA: TGTGCCAGCAGCCCGGACAGGTCGGGACCTTATGGCTACACCTTC.

CDR3 sequence: CASSLAAGRVSYEQYF. As DNA, the CDR3 is TGTGCCAGCAGCTTAGCAGCGGGGAGGGTCTCCTACGAGCAGTACTTC. This chain joins TRBV7-9 and TRBJ2-7; TRBD2 aligns across 7 bases. J lost 0 bases, V lost 0 bases, and 5 bases had no gene match. Germline V gene sequence: CDR1 SEHNR, CDR2 FQNEAQ (reference sequence). The CDR3 extends over 16 amino acids.

The J gene is TRBJ1-5, the V gene TRBV10-3; TRBD1 is a possible D gene (5 bases). The CDR3 consists of 15 residues. V dropped 10 bases and J dropped 3 bases, with 19 bases sitting between them. Germline CDR1 and CDR2: ENHRY and SYGVKD. CDR3: CATNPGHRDNQPQHF. The DNA of the CDR3 is TGTGCCACCAATCCAGGACATAGGGACAATCAGCCCCAGCATTTT.

J is TRBJ1-5 and V is TRBV19; 11 positions agree with TRBD1. The CDR3 totals 14 residues. The ends lost 5 bases at V and 5 bases at J; junction bases unmatched: 2. Looked up from germline, CDR1 is LNHDA and CDR2 is SQIVND (reference sequence). CDR3 sequence reads: CASSLDRGHQPQHF. The CDR3, as DNA: TGTGCCAGTAGTTTGGACAGGGGGCATCAGCCCCAGCATTTT.

The chain combines TRBV27 with TRBJ2-3, with D perhaps TRBD1 (6 bases). Looked up from germline, CDR1 is MNHEY and CDR2 is SMNVEV (reference sequence). V lost 6 bases to trimming and J lost 2 bases, with 12 bases between them. The CDR3 spans 14 residues. The CDR3 is CASSEDRPTDTQYF. The CDR3 DNA follows: TGTGCCAGCAGCGAGGACAGACCCACAGATACGCAGTATTTT.

This clone was counted a few times. The rearrangement links TRBV24-1 to TRBJ1-3, with D perhaps matching TRBD1 (6 bases). The CDR3 is made up of 21 amino acids. Trimming took 8 bases from V and 0 from J, leaving 31 bases between them. Germline V gene lookup returns CDR1 KGHDR and CDR2 SFDVKD. The chain's CDR3 is CATTPPPDRSLLHYSGNTIYF. As DNA, the CDR3 is TGTGCCACCACCCCTCCCCCTGACAGGAGCCTCCTTCATTACTCTGGAAACACCATATATTTT.

The chain is built from TRBV6-1 and TRBJ2-7; no reliable D call. The germline CDR1 and CDR2 sequences are MNHNS and SASEGT. V shed 1 base and J shed 0 bases, with 7 bases lying between them. This CDR3 contains 14 residues. The CDR3: CASSEVSSSYEQYF. CDR3 in DNA: TGTGCCAGCAGTGAAGTAAGCTCCTCCTACGAGCAGTACTTC.

The table lists this clone with a few counts. V gene TRBV10-2 combines with J gene TRBJ1-5, with TRBD1 as a possible D gene (5 bases). CDR1 and CDR2 from the germline V gene are WSHSY and SAAADI. This CDR3 contains 14 residues. With 6 bases removed from V and 1 base from J, the gap between germline ends came to 10 bases. Here the CDR3 DNA reads TGCGCCAGCAGCGACAGAGGAAGCAATCAGCCCCAGCATTTT. Translating gives CASSDRGSNQPQHF.

In its sample, this clone was seen a few times. The gene calls are TRBV7-3 and TRBJ1-1, with TRBD1 matching over 8 bases. This CDR3 region has 16 residues. The germline CDR1 and CDR2 sequences are SGHTA and FQGTGA. The trim removed 5 bases at V and 0 bases at J, leaving 8 bases unmatched. The CDR3 reads CASSPRTGRVNTEAFF. CDR3 DNA sequence: TGTGCCAGCAGCCCCAGGACAGGGAGGGTGAACACTGAAGCTTTCTTT.

The V gene is TRBV5-5, the J gene TRBJ2-7, with 11 nucleotides matching TRBD1. The junction had 9 bases not matched to a gene; V was cut back by 4 bases and J by 3 bases. The CDR3 is 16 amino acids. The germline gives CDR1 SGHKS, CDR2 YYEKEE (reference sequence). The CDR3 loop is CASSRGWTGGLYEQYF. The CDR3 DNA reads as TGTGCCAGCAGCCGAGGTTGGACAGGGGGCCTCTACGAGCAGTACTTC.

The table lists this clone with a few counts. This sequence joins TRBV6-5 and TRBJ1-1; D unclear. CDR3 length equals 13 residues. V was cut by 6 bases and J by 1 base, with 9 bases left in between. The germline V gene encodes CDR1 MNHEY and CDR2 SVGAGI. CDR3 residues: CASSLTRNTEAFF. In nucleotides, the CDR3 is TGTGCCAGCAGCCTCACACGGAACACTGAAGCTTTCTTT.

J is TRBJ2-7 and V is TRBV7-2; TRBD1 matches at 7 bases. Losses at the gene ends were 3 bases for V and 6 bases for J; bases not matched to a gene: 23. Germline loops: CDR1 SGHTA, CDR2 FQGNSA. The CDR3 contains 19 residues. CDR3 loop: CASSFTGAMSTGIGGEQYF. The CDR3 DNA follows: TGTGCCAGCAGCTTCACCGGGGCTATGTCGACAGGGATTGGGGGCGAGCAGTACTTC.

The chain couples TRBV4-1 to TRBJ2-3; 7 bases are shared with TRBD2. CDR1 is MGHRA and CDR2 is YSYEKL in the germline V gene. The CDR3 spans 17 residues. V lost 0 bases and J lost 2; bases outside the gene matches: 8. The CDR3 region is CASSQDRAGAPTDTQYF. CDR3 DNA sequence: TGCGCCAGCAGCCAAGATAGGGCGGGAGCCCCCACAGATACGCAGTATTTT.

This sequence joins TRBV11-2 and TRBJ1-1; TRBD1 might be the D (6 bases). The CDR3 has 14 residues. With 2 bases removed from V and 5 bases from J, the gap between germline ends came to 12 bases. The germline V gene encodes CDR1 SGHAT and CDR2 FQNNGV. In DNA, the CDR3 is TGTGCCAGCAGCTTATTACAGGGAGAGACTGAAGCTTTCTTT. The encoded protein is CASSLLQGETEAFF. Full variable domain (missing parts from reference TRBV11-2 and TRBJ1-1): EAGVAQSPRYKIIEKRQSVAFWCNPISGHATLYWYQQILGQGPKLLIQFQNNGVVDDSQLPKDRFSAERLKGVDSTLKIQPAKLEDSAVYLCASSLLQGETEAFFGQGTRLTVV.